This T cell receptor (beta chain) is drawn from a study of blood T cell repertoires in COVID-19. About the research overall: Sites in the United States, Italy and Spain provided acute and convalescent COVID-19 samples.

In the original processing: Estimates of nucleated cell counts were drawn from the amplification of reference gene primers. The repertoire was sequenced with immunoSEQ multiplex PCR; TCRdb's copy has only in-frame clones and lacks some. V and J calls and clone size follow that table, whereas D and trimming were derived from the DNA. The data hold about 210,000 clones, with 80% to 85% observed a single time. The length of the CDR3 is 14 residues. The germline V gene has CDR1 SGHTA and CDR2 FQGNSA. V lost 5 bases and J lost 7; bases outside the gene matches: 5. The sequenced sample consisted of PBMCs or T cells enriched from blood (not recorded which). The receptor was derived from a woman aged 45-65 years with acute COVID-19. This rearrangement joins TRBV7-2 to TRBJ1-6; 7 bases fit TRBD1. The chain's CDR3 is CASSHGDSNSPLHF. Here the CDR3 DNA reads TGTGCCAGCAGCCACGGGGACAGCAATTCACCCCTCCACTTT.